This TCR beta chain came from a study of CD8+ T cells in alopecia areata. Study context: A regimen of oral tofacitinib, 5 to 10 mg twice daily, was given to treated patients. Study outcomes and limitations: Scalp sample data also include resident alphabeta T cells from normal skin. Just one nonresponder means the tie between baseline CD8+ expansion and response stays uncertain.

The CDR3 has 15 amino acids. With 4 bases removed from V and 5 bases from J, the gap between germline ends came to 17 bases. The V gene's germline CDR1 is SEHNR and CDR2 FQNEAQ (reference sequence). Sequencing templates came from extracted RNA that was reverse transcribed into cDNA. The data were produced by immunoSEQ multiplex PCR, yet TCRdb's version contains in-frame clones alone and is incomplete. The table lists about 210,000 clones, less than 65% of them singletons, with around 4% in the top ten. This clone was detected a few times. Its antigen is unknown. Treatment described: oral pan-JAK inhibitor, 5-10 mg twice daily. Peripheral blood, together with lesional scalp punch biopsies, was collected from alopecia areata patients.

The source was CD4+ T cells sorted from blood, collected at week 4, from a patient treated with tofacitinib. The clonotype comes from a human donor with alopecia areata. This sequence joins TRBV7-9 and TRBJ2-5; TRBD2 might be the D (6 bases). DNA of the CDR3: TGTGCCAGCAGCTCCTTGGGACTGGCTGGGGAGACCCAGTACTTC. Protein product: CASSSLGLAGETQYF.